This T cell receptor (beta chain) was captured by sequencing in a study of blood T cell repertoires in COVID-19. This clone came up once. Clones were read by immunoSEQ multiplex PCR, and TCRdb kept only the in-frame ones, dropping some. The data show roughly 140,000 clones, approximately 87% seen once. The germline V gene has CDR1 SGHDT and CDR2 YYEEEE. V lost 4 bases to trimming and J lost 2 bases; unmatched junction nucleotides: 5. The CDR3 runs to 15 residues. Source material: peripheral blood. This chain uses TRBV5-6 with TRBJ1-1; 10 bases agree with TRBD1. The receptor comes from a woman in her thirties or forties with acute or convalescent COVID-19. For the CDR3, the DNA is TGTGCCAGCAGCCCCACGACAGGGGGCAACACTGAAGCTTTCTTT. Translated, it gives CASSPTTGGNTEAFF.